One TCR beta chain is described in this entry. Its specificity is not known. This sample is part of a study of post-analysis software for immune sequencing data. Study background: The disease courses spanned relapsing-remitting, secondary progressive and progressive-relapsing forms of multiple sclerosis. Findings and limits, study-wide: Included in a set of about five TRBV segments more frequent in patients than controls were TRBV5-6, TRBV5-1 and TRBV20-1.

TCR beta libraries were prepared from cDNA with unique molecular identifiers. TCRdb analysed the PCR reads with MiXCR anew, one entry per CDR3 protein. The sample lists roughly 150,000 distinct CDR3 sequences; roughly 35% were seen once. V was clipped by 7 bases and J by 6 bases; unmatched bases: 8. The germline CDR1 and CDR2 sequences are SQVTM and ANQGSEA. This CDR3 comprises 13 residues. The sample here was blood, taken after autologous hematopoietic stem cell transplantation. V usage is TRBV29-1 and J usage is TRBJ2-1; 8 nucleotides line up with TRBD1. The sequence derives from a girl aged 5-17 years with multiple sclerosis. The CDR3 DNA follows: TGCAGCGCCCTACAGGGGGATCGCAATGAGCAGTTCTTC. Protein: CSALQGDRNEQFF.